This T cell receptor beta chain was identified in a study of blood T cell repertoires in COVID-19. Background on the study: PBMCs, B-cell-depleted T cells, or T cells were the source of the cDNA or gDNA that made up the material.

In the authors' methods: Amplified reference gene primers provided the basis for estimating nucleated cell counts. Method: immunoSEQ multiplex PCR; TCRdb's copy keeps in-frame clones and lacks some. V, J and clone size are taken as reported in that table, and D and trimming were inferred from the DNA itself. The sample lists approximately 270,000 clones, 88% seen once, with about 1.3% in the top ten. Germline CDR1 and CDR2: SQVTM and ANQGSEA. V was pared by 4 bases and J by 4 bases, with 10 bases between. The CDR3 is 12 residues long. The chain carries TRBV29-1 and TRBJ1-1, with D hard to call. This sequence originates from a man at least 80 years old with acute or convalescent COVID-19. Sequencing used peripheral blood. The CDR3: CSVVGGSTEAFF. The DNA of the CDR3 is TGCAGCGTTGTTGGTGGGAGCACTGAAGCTTTCTTT.